This TCR beta chain was recovered during a study of shared clonotypes between healthy human individuals. Within Nashville, Tennessee resided all donors, each a Caucasian adult. Method: immunoSEQ multiplex PCR; TCRdb's copy keeps in-frame clones and lacks some. In the table there are approximately 2.5 million clones, more than 80% of which are singletons. CDR1 is MNHEY, CDR2 SVGAGI, per germline. The CDR3 extends over 16 amino acids. V lost 0 bases, J lost 11 bases, and 12 bases stayed unmatched. The V gene is TRBV6-5, the J gene TRBJ2-1; 8 bases are shared with TRBD2. Material: naive CD4+ T cells sorted from blood. Indicated subset: CD45RA+ positively selected. The origin of this receptor is a man between 18 and 35 years old in good health. CDR3 nucleotides: TGTGCCAGCAGTTACTCGGCTAGCGGGTTGGTCGAAAAGCAGTTCTTC. Amino acids: CASSYSASGLVEKQFF.